This is a list of T cell receptor beta chains from one sample in a study of cytomegalovirus exposure and HLA in healthy donors. Libraries were prepared by immunoSEQ multiplex PCR; TCRdb keeps only in-frame clonotypes and omits some of them. This repertoire includes some 44,000 clones. Sequencing was done on a sample of PBMCs. Receptors were obtained from a woman in her twenties or thirties in good health and CMV-seronegative. Each CDR3 is given with its conserved first and last residue. Each record gives: J gene, V gene, D gene, CDR3 protein, CDR3 DNA. A D gene is named only where the DNA matches it firmly.

>TRBJ1-2|TRBV30|.
CAWSVSGKGGYTF
TGTGCCTGGAGTGTATCAGGGAAGGGTGGCTACACCTTC
>TRBJ2-7|TRBV18|.
CASSNRRGDPYEQYF
TGTGCCAGCTCAAATAGGAGGGGAGACCCCTACGAGCAGTACTTC
>TRBJ2-7|TRBV19|.
CASSMAGYEQYF
TGTGCCAGTAGTATGGCGGGCTACGAGCAGTACTTC
>TRBJ1-5|TRBV19|TRBD1
CASSIGTGTEGQPQHF
TGTGCCAGTAGTATTGGGACAGGGACGGAGGGTCAGCCCCAGCATTTT
>TRBJ1-6|TRBV4-3|.
CASSQGTERNSPLHF
TGCGCCAGCAGCCAAGGGACAGAACGTAATTCACCCCTCCACTTT
>TRBJ1-2|TRBV28|.
CASSLTGVGYTF
TGTGCCAGCAGTTTAACGGGGGTAGGCTACACCTTC
>TRBJ1-5|TRBV4-2|.
CASSQDNTGLQSNQPQHF
TGTGCCAGCAGCCAAGATAATACGGGACTCCAGAGCAATCAGCCCCAGCATTTT
>TRBJ1-1|TRBV7-9|TRBD1
CASSLGGQVTMNTEAFF
TGTGCCAGCAGCTTAGGGGGACAGGTTACCATGAACACTGAAGCTTTCTTT
>TRBJ2-2|TRBV12-5|TRBD1
CASDFTRQGTNTGELFF
TGTGCTAGTGACTTTACCCGACAGGGTACGAACACCGGGGAGCTGTTTTTT
>TRBJ2-1|TRBV29-1|.
CSLSRDQGNEQFF
TGCAGCCTTTCTAGGGACCAGGGGAATGAGCAGTTCTTC
>TRBJ1-1|TRBV18|TRBD1
CASSHRGHLNTEAFF
TGTGCCAGCTCTCACAGGGGGCACCTTAACACTGAAGCTTTCTTT
>TRBJ1-2|TRBV11-3|.
CASSTGPAVGRYGYTF
TGTGCCAGCAGCACAGGGCCAGCAGTTGGTAGATATGGCTACACCTTC
>TRBJ1-2|TRBV5-1|.
CASSLGYRDGYTF
TGCGCCAGCAGCTTGGGGTACAGGGATGGCTACACCTTC
>TRBJ1-3|TRBV5-6|.
CASSRRGTSGNTIYF
TGTGCCAGCAGCCGCAGGGGCACCTCTGGAAACACCATATATTTT
>TRBJ2-7|TRBV6-1|TRBD2
CASSEIPRLSGTSYEQYF
TGTGCCAGCAGTGAAATCCCCCGCTTAAGCGGGACGTCCTACGAGCAGTACTTC
>TRBJ1-5|TRBV30|TRBD1
CAWTPGTGDQPQHF
TGTGCCTGGACTCCCGGGACAGGGGATCAGCCCCAGCATTTT
>TRBJ2-5|TRBV4-2|TRBD2
CASSQVSGAGAWEETQYF
TGTGCCAGCAGCCAAGTGTCGGGAGCGGGAGCTTGGGAAGAGACCCAGTACTTC
>TRBJ2-7|TRBV5-1|.
CASSPRGLGLESYEQYF
TGCGCCAGCAGCCCGCGTGGGCTTGGGCTTGAGTCCTACGAGCAGTACTTC
>TRBJ2-1|TRBV7-9|.
CASSFSGVGYNEQFF
TGTGCCAGCAGCTTTTCAGGGGTCGGGTACAATGAGCAGTTCTTC
>TRBJ2-2|TRBV27|TRBD1
CASKGTGGTGELFF
TGTGCCAGCAAGGGGACAGGGGGCACCGGGGAGCTGTTTTTT
>TRBJ2-2|TRBV30|.
CASKRVRTGELFF
TGTGCCTCTAAGCGGGTCAGGACCGGGGAGCTGTTTTTT
>TRBJ2-3|TRBV30|TRBD2
CAWRLAGSTDKQYF
TGTGCCTGGAGACTAGCGGGTAGCACAGATAAGCAGTATTTT
>TRBJ2-1|TRBV25-1|TRBD2
CASRGETSGSIIDEQFF
TGTGCCAGCAGGGGAGAGACTAGCGGGAGTATCATCGATGAGCAGTTCTTC
>TRBJ1-5|TRBV4-2|TRBD1
CASSQDPPQGSRQPQHF
TGTGCCAGCAGCCAAGATCCCCCACAGGGGTCGCGGCAGCCCCAGCATTTT
>TRBJ2-5|TRBV4-1|.
CASSRGSLDGHGETQYF
TGCGCCAGCAGCCGAGGGTCACTGGACGGGCACGGGGAGACCCAGTACTTC
>TRBJ2-7|TRBV4-1|.
CASSLSMAQEQYF
TGCGCCAGCAGCCTTTCGATGGCTCAAGAGCAGTACTTC
>TRBJ2-7|TRBV7-9|.
CASSPPRQLYEQYF
TGTGCCAGCAGCCCCCCGAGACAGCTCTACGAGCAGTACTTC
>TRBJ2-7|TRBV29-1|.
CSVEDHSPEQYF
TGCAGCGTTGAAGACCATAGCCCCGAGCAGTACTTC
>TRBJ1-6|TRBV10-2|.
CASSEENSPLHF
TGCGCCAGCAGTGAGGAGAATTCACCCCTCCACTTT
>TRBJ1-1|TRBV27|TRBD1
CASSLSGTGGVFGWDTEAFF
TGTGCCAGCAGTTTATCCGGGACAGGGGGCGTGTTTGGCTGGGACACTGAAGCTTTCTTT
>TRBJ1-2|TRBV4-1|.
CASSQTGFYGYTF
TGCGCCAGCAGCCAAACAGGGTTCTATGGCTACACCTTC
>TRBJ1-2|TRBV5-4|.
CASSPPVQGGIYGYTF
TGTGCCAGCAGCCCTCCCGTCCAGGGAGGAATCTATGGCTACACCTTC
>TRBJ2-5|TRBV7-9|.
CASQLITVYEETQYF
TGTGCCAGCCAGCTTATAACAGTGTACGAAGAGACCCAGTACTTC
>TRBJ2-7|TRBV4-3|TRBD2
CASSHRTSGGEQYF
TGCGCCAGCAGCCACAGGACTAGCGGAGGCGAGCAGTACTTC
>TRBJ2-7|TRBV28|TRBD1
CASSSSRDRGREQYF
TGTGCCAGCAGTTCATCCAGGGACAGGGGTCGTGAGCAGTACTTC
>TRBJ2-7|TRBV5-6|.
CASYRGGYEQYF
TGTGCCAGCTACAGGGGGGGCTACGAGCAGTACTTC
>TRBJ2-2|TRBV7-9|.
CASSVKGSGELFF
TGTGCCAGCAGCGTAAAGGGGTCCGGGGAGCTGTTTTTT
>TRBJ1-4|TRBV30|TRBD1
CAWSAGQGATNEKLFF
TGTGCCTGGAGCGCGGGGCAGGGGGCAACTAATGAAAAACTGTTTTTT
>TRBJ1-2|TRBV30|.
CAWSREDHNYGYTF
TGTGCCTGGAGTCGGGAGGATCACAACTATGGCTACACCTTC
>TRBJ2-5|TRBV6-6|.
CASSYPPETQYF
TGTGCCAGCAGTTACCCCCCGGAGACCCAGTACTTC
>TRBJ2-2|TRBV7-2|.
CASSPLAAGELFF
TGTGCCAGCAGCCCCTTAGCGGCCGGGGAGCTGTTTTTT
>TRBJ1-3|TRBV7-9|.
CASSLAASGNTIYF
TGTGCCAGCAGCTTAGCGGCATCCGGAAACACCATATATTTT
>TRBJ2-4|TRBV19|.
CASSTKQGFAKNIQYF
TGTGCCAGTAGTACCAAACAGGGTTTTGCCAAAAACATTCAGTACTTC
>TRBJ2-5|TRBV30|TRBD2
CAWLSGSETQYF
TGTGCCTGGCTTAGCGGGAGTGAGACCCAGTACTTC
>TRBJ2-7|TRBV10-1|.
CASSEPPTGIWGRNYEQYF
TGCGCCAGCAGTGAGCCGCCCACAGGGATTTGGGGACGCAACTACGAGCAGTACTTC
>TRBJ2-7|TRBV18|.
CASSPRDPEQYF
TGTGCCAGCTCACCGCGGGACCCAGAGCAGTACTTC
>TRBJ1-4|TRBV28|.
CASHAGGPNEKLFF
TGTGCCAGTCACGCCGGGGGGCCCAATGAAAAACTGTTTTTT
>TRBJ2-3|TRBV2|.
CASSERDTQYF
TGTGCCAGCAGTGAACGGGATACGCAGTATTTT
>TRBJ2-4|TRBV19|TRBD2
CASSTRLAGGIAKNIQYF
TGTGCCAGTAGTACACGACTAGCGGGAGGAATAGCCAAAAACATTCAGTACTTC
>TRBJ1-1|TRBV30|.
CAWSVTMNTEAFF
TGTGCCTGGAGTGTAACTATGAACACTGAAGCTTTCTTT
>TRBJ2-7|TRBV29-1|TRBD1
CSVSGQGYSSSYEQYF
TGCAGCGTCTCGGGACAGGGTTATTCCTCCTCCTACGAGCAGTACTTC
>TRBJ2-7|TRBV18|TRBD2
CASSRGVSGSSYEQYF
TGTGCCAGCTCACGGGGTGTGAGCGGGAGCTCCTACGAGCAGTACTTC
>TRBJ2-7|TRBV10-3|.
CAIRGGLATAEQYF
TGTGCCATCAGGGGGGGTCTAGCGACGGCCGAGCAGTACTTC
>TRBJ2-6|TRBV18|.
CASSSPGVSVLTF
TGTGCCAGCTCATCCCCCGGGGTAAGCGTCCTGACTTTC
>TRBJ1-1|TRBV5-1|.
CASSLGEDTEAFF
TGCGCCAGCAGCTTGGGTGAGGACACTGAAGCTTTCTTT
>TRBJ2-2|TRBV28|.
CASISGGPGELFF
TGTGCCAGCATCTCTGGAGGGCCCGGGGAGCTGTTTTTT
>TRBJ2-3|TRBV18|.
CASSPGLNTDTQYF
TGTGCCAGCTCACCTGGACTAAACACAGATACGCAGTATTTT
>TRBJ2-3|TRBV4-1|.
CASSQGPSTDTQYF
TGCGCCAGCAGCCAAGGGCCTAGCACAGATACGCAGTATTTT
>TRBJ2-7|TRBV2|TRBD2
CASSEGEGSGYEQYF
TGTGCCAGCAGTGAAGGGGAGGGATCGGGCTACGAGCAGTACTTC
>TRBJ2-2|TRBV29-1|.
CSVAQGLTGELFF
TGCAGCGTGGCCCAGGGGTTAACCGGGGAGCTGTTTTTT